Sequencing of this T cell receptor (beta chain) was carried out in a study of breast tumors, draining lymph nodes, adjacent tissues. The CDR3 has 18 amino acids. With V trimmed by 5 bases and J by 7 bases, 20 bases remained unmatched. The germline V gene has CDR1 MNHEY and CDR2 SVGAGI. TCRdb itself ran the multiplex PCR reads through MiXCR, one entry per CDR3 protein. The table includes some 200,000 distinct CDR3 sequences, 30% to 40% detected once. This clonotype was counted between two and nine times. Samples came from axillary lymph nodes draining the breast cancer. The chain recombines TRBV6-5 with TRBJ1-5; 7 bases match TRBD1. Sequencing used axillary lymph node tissue. This TCR came from a female donor with breast cancer. Some clones in this sample may be carry-over from other donors' samples. The CDR3 spells CASSQPGTAAGMWQPQHF. The CDR3 DNA reads as TGTGCCAGCAGTCAACCGGGGACAGCGGCCGGGATGTGGCAGCCCCAGCATTTT.